This T cell receptor beta chain derives from a study of PD-1 blockade in classical Hodgkin lymphoma. The study, taken as a whole, reports: CD4+ TCR diversity, unlike CD8+, rose significantly by C4D1.

Data came from immunoSEQ multiplex PCR; TCRdb stores just in-frame clones and leaves some out. The table records tens of thousands of clones, about 80% of them present only once. Of note for this clone: As yet, its antigen is unknown.

The time point is: cycle 4 day 1 (C4D1), after 5 to 7 weeks of nivolumab. All trial patients relapsed after autologous stem cell transplantation. The germline V gene has CDR1 SGHTA and CDR2 FQGNSA. J lost 4 bases, V lost 8 bases, and 13 bases had no gene match. There are 15 residues in the CDR3. The rearrangement uses TRBV7-2 and TRBJ1-2; 7 positions match TRBD1. The clonotype originates from a human donor with classical Hodgkin lymphoma. The sample here was peripheral blood mononuclear cells (PBMCs), taken before the fourth cycle of nivolumab. The CDR3 spells CASGAGQAAGYGYTF. For the CDR3, the DNA is TGTGCCAGCGGCGCCGGACAGGCGGCAGGCTATGGCTACACCTTC.